One sample yielded the 30 T cell receptor beta chains listed below, sequenced in a study of T cell repertoires in aging, cancer and after chemotherapy. TCR beta rearrangements were amplified from peripheral blood genomic DNA. A mixed TRB-A/B primer pool amplified rearranged TRB by multiplex touch-down PCR. TCRdb recomputed calls from the multiplex PCR reads with MiXCR, one row per CDR3 protein. This sample yields thousands of distinct CDR3 sequences, of which 38% are seen a single time; under 50% belongs to the top ten. Sequenced material: blood. The receptors were sampled from a human donor in good health.

This chain connects TRBV13 to TRBJ1-3; D is undetermined. Germline CDR1 reads PRHDT; CDR2 reads FYEKMQ (reference sequence). Trimming took 1 base from V and 0 from J, leaving 4 bases between them. This CDR3 is built from 14 residues. The CDR3 DNA reads TGTGCCAGCAGCTTAGTGAGCTCTGGAAACACCATATATTTT. Protein sequence: CASSLVSSGNTIYF.

This clonotype showed up just once. Relative to the germline gene, one junction end is altered; a read error may explain this. This chain links TRBV18 with TRBJ1-6; no clear D gene. The CDR3 contains 18 residues. Germline V gene sequence: CDR1 KGHSH, CDR2 LQKENI. The CDR3 DNA is TGTGCCAGCTCACCCCTCGACGGAGCCTCCTCCTATAATTTACCCCTCCACTTT. It specifies CASSPLDGASSYNLPLHF.

V is TRBV6-6 and J is TRBJ1-4; 9 bases are shared with TRBD1. Germline V gene lookup returns CDR1 MNHNY and CDR2 SVGAGI (reference sequence). The CDR3 sequence is 15 residues long. Losses at the gene ends were 5 bases for V and 5 bases for J; bases not matched to a gene: 6. CDR3 DNA sequence: TGTGCCAGCAGTAACGCCGGGACAGGGAATGAAAAACTGTTTTTT. Encoded protein: CASSNAGTGNEKLFF.

This chain links TRBV19 with TRBJ1-6, with 10 nucleotides matching TRBD1. CDR3 length equals 18 residues. The germline gives CDR1 LNHDA, CDR2 SQIVND (reference sequence). The V and J ends lost 11 bases and 0 bases, in that order; junction bases with no gene match: 13. This chain's CDR3 is CASQRQGARSSYNSPLHF. The CDR3 nucleotides read TGTGCCTCGCAGCGACAGGGGGCGCGAAGCTCCTATAATTCACCCCTCCACTTT.

This clonotype has more than one count but fewer than ten. V usage is TRBV27 and J usage is TRBJ1-2; D remains unclear. CDR1 and CDR2 from the germline V gene are MNHEY and SMNVEV (reference sequence). The CDR3 consists of 13 residues. Trimming pared 4 bases from V and 2 bases from J, leaving 8 bases between. The CDR3 DNA reads TGTGCCAGCAGTTCCGGGCTGAACTATGGCTACACCTTC. Translation gives CASSSGLNYGYTF.

The sample holds a few counts of this clonotype. The rearrangement links TRBV11-3 to TRBJ1-1; 10 bases align to TRBD1. V shed 1 base, J shed 5 bases, and the junction held 7 bases outside the gene matches. This CDR3 contains 16 residues. The V gene's germline CDR1 is SGHNT and CDR2 YENEEA. CDR3 protein: CASSLGDRGRRTEAFF. The DNA for the CDR3 is TGTGCCAGCAGCTTAGGGGACAGGGGACGGAGGACTGAAGCTTTCTTT.

This clonotype occurred a few times. The chain joins TRBV6-1 to TRBJ2-5; 10 nucleotides agree with TRBD2. From germline, CDR1 is MNHNS and CDR2 SASEGT. The CDR3 contains 14 residues. The V segment lost 4 bases and the J segment 7 bases; nucleotides outside the gene matches: 6. CDR3 sequence (DNA): TGTGCCAGCAGTGGGAGGACTAGCGGCGGGACCCAGTACTTC. Its protein is CASSGRTSGGTQYF.

V and J are TRBV15 and TRBJ2-2; 12 bases match TRBD1. With V trimmed by 0 bases and J by 0 bases, 11 bases remained unmatched. CDR1 and CDR2 from the germline V gene are LNHNV and YYDKDF (reference sequence). The CDR3 length is 21 residues. CDR3 amino acids: CATSRERTGTGGPTNTGELFF. Here the CDR3 DNA reads TGTGCCACCAGCAGAGAGCGAACCGGGACAGGGGGCCCGACGAACACCGGGGAGCTGTTTTTT.

The rearrangement links TRBV5-1 to TRBJ2-2; the D is unclear. V was cut by 1 base and J by 4 bases, with 8 bases left in between. Looked up from germline, CDR1 is SGHRS and CDR2 is YFSETQ. CDR3 length: 14 residues. The CDR3: CASSLTTTTGELFF. The CDR3 nucleotides are TGCGCCAGCAGCTTGACGACAACCACCGGGGAGCTGTTTTTT.

This chain joins TRBV20-1 and TRBJ2-1; either TRBD1 or TRBD2 may fit D (5 bases each). With 3 bases removed from V and 3 bases from J, the gap between germline ends came to 12 bases. This CDR3 is built from 14 residues. Germline V gene data show CDR1 as DFQATT and CDR2 as SNEGSKA (reference sequence). Here the CDR3 reads CSARIRDVYNEQFF. The CDR3 region has the DNA TGCAGTGCTAGGATCCGGGACGTCTACAATGAGCAGTTCTTC.

The genes are TRBV6-5 and TRBJ1-4; the D gene is possibly TRBD1 (5 bases). The CDR3 sequence is 14 residues long. The germline V gene encodes CDR1 MNHEY and CDR2 SVGAGI. V dropped 2 bases and J dropped 12 bases, with 16 bases sitting between them. DNA for the CDR3: TGTGCCAGCAGTTACAGCGGGGGAAGGGTGGAACTGTTTTTT. It specifies CASSYSGGRVELFF.

This sequence joins TRBV10-3 and TRBJ1-6; the D is unclear. The CDR3 extends over 12 amino acids. The germline V gene has CDR1 ENHRY and CDR2 SYGVKD. Trimming stripped 11 bases from V and 7 bases from J, with 12 bases between. CDR3 in DNA: TGTGCCTCCCGGGCGGGGAATTCACCCCTCCACTTT. As protein: CASRAGNSPLHF.

The chain has TRBV27 and TRBJ2-2; D remains ambiguous. Germline CDR1 is MNHEY and CDR2 is SMNVEV (reference sequence). V was clipped by 3 bases and J by 4 bases, with 12 bases between them. This CDR3 spans 15 amino acids. DNA for the CDR3: TGTGCCAGCAGTTTTCAAGGGCCAGGCACCGGGGAGCTGTTTTTT. Amino acid sequence: CASSFQGPGTGELFF.

This clonotype was counted a few times. The gene calls are TRBV12-3 or TRBV12-4 and TRBJ2-3; no definite D call. The V end was cut by 5 bases, the J end by 2 bases, with 8 bases between. The CDR3 is 13 amino acids. This CDR3 reads CASSLDHTDTQYF. CDR3 in DNA: TGTGCCAGCAGTCTCGATCACACAGATACGCAGTATTTT.

This clonotype was counted a few times. The V and J genes are TRBV6-5 and TRBJ1-2; D is uncertain. This CDR3 is 11 amino acids long. Germline CDR1 reads MNHEY; CDR2 reads SVGAGI. Trimming pared 4 bases from V and 4 bases from J, leaving 4 bases between. The CDR3 DNA reads TGTGCCAGCAGTTGGGGCTATGGCTACACCTTC. As protein: CASSWGYGYTF.

This clonotype was seen once. The V call is TRBV7-6, the J call TRBJ2-1, with TRBD1 as a possible D gene (6 bases). This CDR3 is 16 amino acids long. Trimming took 5 bases from V and 1 from J, leaving 15 bases between them. CDR1 and CDR2 (germline): SGHVS, FNYEAQ. CDR3 loop: CASSSYRDTSYNEQFF. DNA for the CDR3: TGTGCCAGCAGCAGTTACCGGGACACTTCCTACAATGAGCAGTTCTTC.

CDR3 coding DNA: TGTGCCAGCAGACAAAAAAGGGCCTACGAGCAGTACGTC. Residues: CASRQKRAYEQYV. V and J are TRBV6-1 and TRBJ2-7, with D unclear. Per germline, CDR1 MNHNS and CDR2 SASEGT. The V and J ends lost 6 bases and 2 bases respectively, with 11 bases between them. The CDR3 runs to 13 residues.

V usage is TRBV15 and J usage is TRBJ1-2; 7 bases fit TRBD1. Trimming at V came to 3 bases and at J to 7 bases, leaving 14 bases not matched to a gene. From germline, CDR1 is LNHNV and CDR2 YYDKDF (reference sequence). The CDR3 is 16 residues long. The CDR3 loop is CATSRGAAGGYSGYTF. Written as DNA, the CDR3 is TGTGCCACCAGCAGGGGGGCGGCAGGGGGTTACAGTGGCTACACCTTC.

The chain uses TRBV19 and TRBJ2-1; TRBD2 might be the D (6 bases). The CDR3 runs to 15 residues. Trimming shortened V by 3 bases and J by 4 bases, and 13 bases separated the two germline ends. Germline-derived CDR1 and CDR2 are LNHDA and SQIVND (reference sequence). CDR3 bases: TGTGCCAGTAGTATTGCACTAGCCGTTTACAATGAGCAGTTCTTC. It yields the protein CASSIALAVYNEQFF. The whole variable domain, filled in from reference TRBV19 and TRBJ2-1, reads DGGITQSPKYLFRKEGQNVTLSCEQNLNHDAMYWYRQDPGQGLRLIYYSQIVNDFQKGDIAEGYSVSREKKESFPLTVTSAQKNPTAFYLCASSIALAVYNEQFFGPGTRLTVL.

This clonotype is medium-sized by share. The V and J genes are TRBV11-1 and TRBJ2-1, with D uncertain. Between the trimmed V and J ends, which lost 0 bases and 6 bases, there was a span of 6 bases. In germline, CDR1 is SGHAT, CDR2 FQDESV (reference sequence). This CDR3 comprises 13 residues. DNA of the CDR3: TGTGCCAGCAGCTTAGCGCGGTTCAATGAGCAGTTCTTC. Amino acid sequence: CASSLARFNEQFF.

This chain connects TRBV11-1 to TRBJ1-4; the D gene is possibly TRBD1 (5 bases). V was trimmed by 5 bases and J by 4 bases, leaving 17 bases between them. Germline V gene lookup returns CDR1 SGHAT and CDR2 FQDESV (reference sequence). The length of the CDR3 is 16 residues. DNA of the CDR3: TGTGCCAGCAGCGAGACTTGGGGCGGGGTTAATGAAAAACTGTTTTTT. This sequence encodes CASSETWGGVNEKLFF.

The chain is built from TRBV12-3 or TRBV12-4 and TRBJ2-7; TRBD1 agrees at 8 bases. The V gene end was trimmed by 6 bases and the J gene end by 5 bases; junction bases not matched to a gene: 6. The CDR3 runs to 13 residues. The CDR3 region is CASRTTGVHEQYF. In nucleotides, the CDR3 is TGTGCCAGCAGAACGACAGGGGTCCACGAGCAGTACTTC.

This chain uses TRBV6-1 with TRBJ1-2; a possible D gene is TRBD1 (6 bases). This CDR3 has 13 residues. Per germline, CDR1 MNHNS and CDR2 SASEGT. V gave up 6 bases and J gave up 3 bases, with 11 bases separating them. In DNA, the CDR3 is TGTGCCAGCAGCAGGGGCAGGGACTATGGCTACACCTTC. This encodes CASSRGRDYGYTF.

This clonotype has only a few counts. The CDR3 spells CASSMVRAGGTEAFF. The CDR3 DNA reads TGTGCCAGTAGTATGGTTAGGGCCGGGGGCACTGAAGCTTTCTTT. The chain joins TRBV19 to TRBJ1-1, with D possibly being TRBD1 (5 bases). The CDR3 is made up of 15 amino acids. Trimming pared 3 bases from V and 4 bases from J, leaving 15 bases between. CDR1 is LNHDA and CDR2 is SQIVND in the germline V gene (reference sequence).

The rearrangement links TRBV12-3 or TRBV12-4 to TRBJ2-1; 10 bases are shared with TRBD2. The CDR3 is 19 amino acids. The trim removed 6 bases at V and 9 bases at J, leaving 23 bases unmatched. The CDR3 nucleotides are TGTGCCAGCAGCCAAAGATCGCTGGGGCTAGCGGGGGCCTCCCGTGAGCAGTTCTTC. Translating it yields CASSQRSLGLAGASREQFF.

This chain connects TRBV6-2 or TRBV6-3 to TRBJ1-1, with D unclear. This CDR3 is 13 amino acids long. CDR1 and CDR2 from the germline V gene are MNHEY and SVGEGT. Trimming took 11 bases from V and 1 from J, leaving 14 bases between them. The CDR3, as DNA: TGTGCCTCGACAATGGGCGAGAACACTGAAGCTTTCTTT. This translates into CASTMGENTEAFF.

By sample share, this clonotype is medium-sized. The chain carries TRBV30 and TRBJ2-1; unclear D gene. Trimming removed 1 base from V and 0 bases from J, with 7 bases in between. CDR3 length: 14 residues. The germline V gene has CDR1 GTSNPN and CDR2 SVGIG (reference sequence). The CDR3 loop is CAWSEGSSYNEQFF. The CDR3 DNA is TGTGCCTGGAGTGAGGGTAGCTCCTACAATGAGCAGTTCTTC.

This clonotype has just a few counts. The CDR3 here is CASSLGGTSLFF. In DNA form, the CDR3 reads TGTGCCAGCAGTTTAGGTGGGACTAGCCTGTTCTTC. The chain uses TRBV12-3 or TRBV12-4 and TRBJ2-1; 9 bases agree with TRBD2. The CDR3 totals 12 residues. V was clipped by 1 base and J by 15 bases; unmatched bases: 4.

This clonotype was seen only a few times. As DNA, the CDR3 is TGTGCCAGTAGTCCCTCCGTTGGGTCGGGAGAGACCCAGTACTTC. The encoded protein is CASSPSVGSGETQYF. V is TRBV19 and J is TRBJ2-5, with D uncertain. Germline assignment: CDR1 LNHDA and CDR2 SQIVND (reference sequence). This CDR3 is built from 15 residues. The germline V and J ends were trimmed by 5 bases and 4 bases, with 17 bases remaining between them.

This clonotype was counted a few times. The rearrangement uses TRBV19 and TRBJ1-4; D is possibly TRBD1 (5 bases). From germline, CDR1 is LNHDA and CDR2 SQIVND (reference sequence). The CDR3 loop spans 15 amino acids. Trimming removed 2 bases from V and 5 bases from J, with 12 bases in between. CDR3 in amino acids: CASSIPGGRNEKLFF. The CDR3 DNA is TGTGCCAGTAGTATACCGGGGGGTCGAAATGAAAAACTGTTTTTT. Filled out from reference TRBV19 and TRBJ1-4, the complete variable domain reads DGGITQSPKYLFRKEGQNVTLSCEQNLNHDAMYWYRQDPGQGLRLIYYSQIVNDFQKGDIAEGYSVSREKKESFPLTVTSAQKNPTAFYLCASSIPGGRNEKLFFGSGTQLSVL.